This is a list of T cell receptor beta chains from one sample in a study of glioma-infiltrating T cells. TCRdb re-analysed the multiplex PCR reads in MiXCR, keeping a single row per CDR3 protein. The sample comprises around 140,000 distinct CDR3 sequences, about two fifths of which are singletons, and around a fifth rests with the top ten. Sample: glioma tissue, nonneoplastic brain tissue, or PBMCs (not recorded which). These receptors all come from a human donor with low-grade glioma or glioblastoma, undergoing nonglioma brain surgery, or in good health (not recorded which). CDR3s include the opening cysteine and the closing phenylalanine or tryptophan. D genes are given only for firm matches. Only part of the rows carry a size: once, few, many, or a class if the clone is expanded.

j_gene: TRBJ2-1
abundance: NA
d_gene: TRBD2
v_gene: TRBV6-1
CDR3aa: CASRTLAGGGSYNEQFF
CDR3nt: TGTGCCAGCAGGACCCTAGCGGGGGGGGGCTCCTACAATGAGCAGTTCTTC

j_gene: TRBJ2-3
abundance: NA
d_gene: TRBD2
v_gene: TRBV6-2/TRBV6-3
CDR3aa: CASSGTSGGSDTQYF
CDR3nt: TGTGCCAGCAGCGGGACTAGCGGGGGCTCAGATACGCAGTATTTT

j_gene: TRBJ2-1
abundance: many
d_gene: TRBD2
v_gene: TRBV27
CDR3aa: CASTTSGRSYNEQFF
CDR3nt: TGTGCCAGCACCACCAGCGGGAGGTCCTACAATGAGCAGTTCTTC

j_gene: TRBJ1-1
abundance: NA
d_gene: TRBD1
v_gene: TRBV10-3
CDR3aa: CAISGAGGFNTEAFF
CDR3nt: TGTGCCATCAGTGGGGCAGGGGGTTTCAACACTGAAGCTTTCTTT

j_gene: TRBJ1-2
abundance: many
d_gene: TRBD1
v_gene: TRBV20-1
CDR3aa: CSAPTGRGGYTF
CDR3nt: TGCAGTGCCCCGACAGGGCGAGGGGGCTACACCTTC

j_gene: TRBJ2-7
abundance: NA
d_gene: NA
v_gene: TRBV15
CDR3aa: CATSREKAPGYEQYF
CDR3nt: TGTGCCACCAGCAGAGAAAAGGCACCAGGCTACGAGCAGTACTTC

j_gene: TRBJ2-1
abundance: NA
d_gene: NA
v_gene: TRBV11-2
CDR3aa: CASSLDLEGNEQFF
CDR3nt: TGTGCCAGCAGCTTAGATCTTGAGGGAAATGAGCAGTTCTTC

j_gene: TRBJ2-3
abundance: NA
d_gene: TRBD1
v_gene: TRBV7-2
CDR3aa: CASSEGQGVDTQYF
CDR3nt: TGTGCCAGCAGCGAGGGACAGGGAGTAGATACGCAGTATTTT

j_gene: TRBJ2-7
abundance: NA
d_gene: TRBD2
v_gene: TRBV6-5
CDR3aa: CASSEWAGDSYEQYF
CDR3nt: TGTGCCAGCAGTGAATGGGCGGGGGATTCCTACGAGCAGTACTTC

j_gene: TRBJ1-1
abundance: NA
d_gene: NA
v_gene: TRBV6-1
CDR3aa: CASSPRPQVEAFF
CDR3nt: TGTGCCAGCAGCCCGCGGCCACAGGTTGAAGCTTTCTTT

j_gene: TRBJ1-1
abundance: NA
d_gene: NA
v_gene: TRBV20-1
CDR3aa: CSARMGGLNTEAFF
CDR3nt: TGCAGTGCTAGAATGGGGGGGTTGAACACTGAAGCTTTCTTT

j_gene: TRBJ1-3
abundance: NA
d_gene: NA
v_gene: TRBV28
CDR3aa: CASSSLDPNPGSTIYF
CDR3nt: TGTGCCAGCAGTTCCCTCGACCCAAACCCTGGTTCCACCATATATTTT

j_gene: TRBJ2-2
abundance: NA
d_gene: TRBD2
v_gene: TRBV6-1
CDR3aa: CASSTRTSGGRTGELFF
CDR3nt: TGTGCCAGCAGTACCAGGACTAGCGGGGGGCGAACCGGGGAGCTGTTTTTT

j_gene: TRBJ1-4
abundance: NA
d_gene: NA
v_gene: TRBV10-3
CDR3aa: CAIRAATNEKLFF
CDR3nt: TGTGCCATCAGGGCTGCAACTAATGAAAAACTGTTTTTT

j_gene: TRBJ2-5
abundance: NA
d_gene: NA
v_gene: TRBV6-1
CDR3aa: CASSEAGEYQETQYF
CDR3nt: TGTGCCAGCAGTGAAGCGGGAGAGTACCAAGAGACCCAGTACTTC

j_gene: TRBJ2-1
abundance: few
d_gene: TRBD2
v_gene: TRBV6-1
CDR3aa: CASSLSGGYGEQFF
CDR3nt: TGTGCCAGCTCGTTGAGCGGGGGATATGGTGAGCAGTTCTTC

j_gene: TRBJ2-2
abundance: few
d_gene: NA
v_gene: TRBV7-2
CDR3aa: CASRPHLTDTGELFF
CDR3nt: TGTGCCAGCAGACCACATCTTACGGACACCGGGGAGCTGTTTTTT

j_gene: TRBJ1-1
abundance: few
d_gene: NA
v_gene: TRBV6-2/TRBV6-3
CDR3aa: CASRIGHGYTEAFF
CDR3nt: TGCGCCAGCAGGATAGGACATGGTTACACTGAAGCTTTCTTT

j_gene: TRBJ2-2
abundance: NA
d_gene: NA
v_gene: TRBV2
CDR3aa: CASSGGSSNTGELFF
CDR3nt: TGTGCCAGCAGTGGGGGTAGTTCGAACACCGGGGAGCTGTTTTTT

j_gene: TRBJ1-1
abundance: few
d_gene: NA
v_gene: TRBV20-1
CDR3aa: CSIGVTRMDTEAFF
CDR3nt: TGCAGTATCGGAGTGACAAGAATGGACACTGAAGCTTTCTTT

j_gene: TRBJ2-7
abundance: few
d_gene: NA
v_gene: TRBV27
CDR3aa: CASGPQSYEQYF
CDR3nt: TGTGCCAGCGGCCCTCAGAGCTACGAGCAGTACTTC

j_gene: TRBJ1-1
abundance: NA
d_gene: NA
v_gene: TRBV29-1
CDR3aa: CSVEKGTANTEAFF
CDR3nt: TGCAGCGTTGAAAAAGGAACAGCGAACACTGAAGCTTTCTTT

j_gene: TRBJ2-1
abundance: NA
d_gene: TRBD2
v_gene: TRBV18
CDR3aa: CASSSSSGRDEQFF
CDR3nt: TGTGCCAGCTCATCGTCTAGCGGGAGAGATGAGCAGTTCTTC

j_gene: TRBJ2-5
abundance: NA
d_gene: NA
v_gene: TRBV27
CDR3aa: CGSSLGGRQETQYF
CDR3nt: TGTGGCAGCAGTTTGGGAGGCAGACAAGAGACCCAGTACTTC

j_gene: TRBJ2-7
abundance: NA
d_gene: TRBD2
v_gene: TRBV6-1
CDR3aa: CASRSTSGSSYEQYF
CDR3nt: TGTGCCAGCAGAAGCACTAGCGGGAGCTCCTACGAGCAGTACTTC

j_gene: TRBJ1-1
abundance: NA
d_gene: NA
v_gene: TRBV6-2/TRBV6-3
CDR3aa: CAGSETGRLNTEAFF
CDR3nt: TGTGCCGGCAGTGAGACGGGACGGCTGAACACTGAAGCTTTCTTT

j_gene: TRBJ2-1
abundance: few
d_gene: TRBD2
v_gene: TRBV6-1
CDR3aa: CASITTEGAGVGEQFF
CDR3nt: TGTGCCAGCATAACGACTGAGGGAGCGGGAGTTGGTGAGCAGTTCTTC

j_gene: TRBJ2-7
abundance: NA
d_gene: NA
v_gene: TRBV6-2/TRBV6-3
CDR3aa: CASSYSGHSYEQYF
CDR3nt: TGTGCCAGCAGTTACTCGGGACACTCCTACGAGCAGTACTTC

j_gene: TRBJ1-5
abundance: NA
d_gene: NA
v_gene: TRBV2
CDR3aa: CASSGDEQPQHF
CDR3nt: TGTGCCAGCAGTGGTGACGAACAGCCCCAGCATTTT

j_gene: TRBJ2-3
abundance: NA
d_gene: TRBD2
v_gene: TRBV6-2/TRBV6-3
CDR3aa: CASSIGGGEDTQYF
CDR3nt: TGTGCCAGCAGCATCGGGGGGGGGGAGGATACGCAGTATTTT

j_gene: TRBJ1-2
abundance: few
d_gene: NA
v_gene: TRBV28
CDR3aa: CASKPNQGLSGYTF
CDR3nt: TGTGCCAGCAAACCTAACCAGGGTTTGAGCGGCTACACCTTC

j_gene: TRBJ1-5
abundance: NA
d_gene: TRBD1
v_gene: TRBV19
CDR3aa: CASSIRGQGDQPQHF
CDR3nt: TGTGCCAGTAGTATTAGGGGACAGGGGGATCAGCCCCAGCATTTT

j_gene: TRBJ2-3
abundance: once
d_gene: TRBD2
v_gene: TRBV12-3/TRBV12-4
CDR3aa: CASSSRGGADTQYF
CDR3nt: TGTGCCAGCAGTTCTCGGGGGGGGGCAGATACGCAGTATTTT